A selection of T cell receptor beta chains follows, all from one sample in a study of tumor-infiltrating lymphocytes in primary liver carcinoma. TCRdb passed the multiplex PCR reads through MiXCR, listing each CDR3 protein once. Among about 180,000 distinct CDR3 sequences listed, 50% to 75% were seen once. Sequencing was carried out using peripheral blood. The receptors shown here come from a man in his forties with primary liver carcinoma and hepatitis B virus infection. The CDR3 runs from the conserved cysteine through the conserved F or W. Each record gives: D gene, J gene, CDR3 length, V gene, clone size, CDR3 DNA, CDR3 protein. D genes are given only for firm matches. Clone size is stated in some rows and not others, as once, few, many or a class when expanded.

>-|TRBJ2-7|14|TRBV10-1|-
TGCGCCAGCAGTGAGTCCGACAGGTCCAGTGAGCAGTACTTC
CASSESDRSSEQYF
>TRBD1|TRBJ2-1|14|TRBV11-3|-
TGTGCCAGCAACTCCGGGACAGGGTACAATGAGCAGTTCTTC
CASNSGTGYNEQFF
>TRBD2|TRBJ2-7|14|TRBV7-2|-
TGTGCCAGCAGACAAACTAGCGAATACTACGAGCAGTACTTC
CASRQTSEYYEQYF
>TRBD1|TRBJ1-1|15|TRBV6-1|few
TGTGCCAGCAGCTCCGGGACAGGGGGCGTAACTGAAGCTTTCTTT
CASSSGTGGVTEAFF
>TRBD2|TRBJ2-5|14|TRBV10-3|-
TGTGCCATCAGGTCGGGAGGGCATTTGGAGACCCAGTACTTC
CAIRSGGHLETQYF
>-|TRBJ2-3|15|TRBV2|-
TGTGCCACCAAACCGAGCGGCCATGGACCAGATACGCAGTATTTT
CATKPSGHGPDTQYF
>-|TRBJ2-5|15|TRBV4-1|-
TGCGCCAGCAGCCAAGGTCGGGACTCTGAAGAGACCCAGTACTTC
CASSQGRDSEETQYF
>-|TRBJ2-3|16|TRBV29-1|many
TGCAGCGTTGAAGATCGGCTTAAGACAGTCACAGATACGCAGTATTTT
CSVEDRLKTVTDTQYF
>-|TRBJ2-4|15|TRBV28|-
TGTGCCAGCAGTCCCCTCGAGCTAGCCAAAAACATTCAGTACTTC
CASSPLELAKNIQYF
>TRBD2|TRBJ2-3|15|TRBV5-4|-
TGTGCCAACAGACGCGGACTAGCAGACACAGGTACGCAGTATTTT
CANRRGLADTGTQYF
>-|TRBJ1-1|13|TRBV4-1|-
TGCGCCAGCAGTACCAGAGCGAACACTGAAGCTTTCTTT
CASSTRANTEAFF
>TRBD2|TRBJ2-1|16|TRBV11-1|many
TGTGCCAGCAGCCCACGACTAGCGGGAGGGCACAATGAGCAGTTCTTC
CASSPRLAGGHNEQFF
>TRBD2|TRBJ2-7|17|TRBV7-4|few
TGTGCCAGCAGCTTAGAACCGACGGGGGGAATGCCCTACGAGCAGTACTTC
CASSLEPTGGMPYEQYF
>-|TRBJ2-2|14|TRBV29-1|few
TGCAGCGCCGGACTCCCGGGGATATCCGGGGAGCTGTTTTTT
CSAGLPGISGELFF
>TRBD2|TRBJ2-2|16|TRBV5-4|-
TGTGCCAGCAGCTGGGGACTAGCGGGAAACACCGGGGAGCTGTTTTTT
CASSWGLAGNTGELFF
>-|TRBJ2-3|13|TRBV13|-
TGTGCCAGCAGCTTAACCAGCCGGGCCTCGCAGTATTTT
CASSLTSRASQYF
>TRBD1|TRBJ1-1|15|TRBV5-6|-
TGTGCCAGTTCCCTGGGACAGGGGTGGGCCACTGAAGCTTTCTTT
CASSLGQGWATEAFF
>-|TRBJ2-7|14|TRBV7-6|-
TGTGCCAGCAGCTCCGGGACCGCCAAGGGTGAGCAGTACTTC
CASSSGTAKGEQYF
>-|TRBJ2-7|15|TRBV11-2|many
TGTGCCAGCAGCTTGAGAAGCAGACTCTCCTACGAGCAGTACTTC
CASSLRSRLSYEQYF
>TRBD1|TRBJ1-6|15|TRBV11-2|-
TGTGCCAGCAGCCCAGACGGGACAGGGTTCTCACCCCTCCAGTTT
CASSPDGTGFSPLQF
>TRBD1|TRBJ1-5|15|TRBV28|-
TGTGCCAGCACTAGGGGGCAGGGGAGCAATCAGCCCCAGCATTTT
CASTRGQGSNQPQHF
>TRBD1|TRBJ2-2|16|TRBV12-3/TRBV12-4|-
TGTGCCAGCAGTTTAAAAACAGGGGATGGCACCGGGGAGCTGTTTTTT
CASSLKTGDGTGELFF
>-|TRBJ2-5|16|TRBV11-2|-
TGTGCCAGCAGCTTAGGAGGGATAGGAGAAGGAGAGACCCAGTACTTC
CASSLGGIGEGETQYF
>TRBD1|TRBJ1-1|15|TRBV13|-
TGTGCCAGCAGCTCCCGGTCACAGGGGGACACTGAAGCTTTCTTT
CASSSRSQGDTEAFF
>-|TRBJ2-3|19|TRBV11-2|-
TGTGCCAGCAGCGCAGAAGTTGAGAGGGTCCTGACTGGCACAGATACGCAGTATTTT
CASSAEVERVLTGTDTQYF
>-|TRBJ2-3|14|TRBV11-2|once
TGTGTCAGCAGCTTAGGGACTGTTGGAGATGCGCAGTATTTT
CVSSLGTVGDAQYF
>-|TRBJ2-5|13|TRBV29-1|-
TGCAGCGTTGAATTGACTAACCAAGATACCCAGTACTTC
CSVELTNQDTQYF
>TRBD2|TRBJ2-5|15|TRBV13|-
TGTGCCAGCAGCTTCCGACTAGCGGGAGAAGAGACCCAGTACTTC
CASSFRLAGEETQYF
>TRBD2|TRBJ2-5|17|TRBV11-2|-
TGTGACAGCAGCACCTGGACTAGCGGGCCCTATTCGGAGACCCAGTACTTC
CDSSTWTSGPYSETQYF
>-|TRBJ1-1|15|TRBV7-3|-
TGTGCCAGCAGCTTAATGGAGTTGCCGAACACTGAAGCTTTCTTT
CASSLMELPNTEAFF
>-|TRBJ2-7|13|TRBV11-1|-
TGTACCAGCAGCTTAGCGTGGCCCTACGAGCAGTACTTC
CTSSLAWPYEQYF
>TRBD2|TRBJ2-5|16|TRBV5-1|-
TGCGCCAGCAGCCCCCTATTGGGCGGGAGCCAAAAGACTCAGCACTTC
CASSPLLGGSQKTQHF
>TRBD1|TRBJ2-6|16|TRBV12-3/TRBV12-4|-
TGTGCCAGCAGTTGGACAGGGGCTTATGGGGCCAACGTCCTGACTTTC
CASSWTGAYGANVLTF
>-|TRBJ1-2|15|TRBV11-2|-
TGTGCCAGCAGCCCAGGTACGGACAGTGTCTATGACTACACCTTC
CASSPGTDSVYDYTF
>-|TRBJ2-4|20|TRBV4-1|once
TGCGCCAGCAGCCATAGTGTGGGGCAGGGGATTGGTTCAACCAAAAACATTCAGTACTTC
CASSHSVGQGIGSTKNIQYF
>-|TRBJ2-7|15|TRBV6-5|-
TGTGCCAGCAGTTACTCGTTAACAGGGCCCTACGAGCAGTACTTC
CASSYSLTGPYEQYF
>TRBD2|TRBJ2-5|17|TRBV4-2|few
TGTGCCAGCAGCCAAGGACAACTAGCGGGAGTCGGGGAGACCCAGTACTTC
CASSQGQLAGVGETQYF
>TRBD1|TRBJ1-1|13|TRBV29-1|-
TGCAGCGTCGACAGGGACATGAACACTGAAGCTTTCTTT
CSVDRDMNTEAFF
>TRBD1|TRBJ1-5|16|TRBV2|-
TGTGCCAGCACCCCACTGGGACAGGGAGGTAATCAGCCCCAGCATTTT
CASTPLGQGGNQPQHF
>-|TRBJ2-1|15|TRBV11-2|-
TGTGCCAGCAACCTCATTGGGGAGACTGGCAATGAGCAGTTCTTC
CASNLIGETGNEQFF
>-|TRBJ2-6|15|TRBV6-1|-
TGTGCCAGAAAGCAGACAGTATCAGGGGCCAACGTCCTGACTTTC
CARKQTVSGANVLTF
>-|TRBJ2-3|13|TRBV5-4|few
TGTGCCAGCAGCGCGGACTCCTCAGATACGCAGTATTTT
CASSADSSDTQYF
>-|TRBJ2-1|13|TRBV10-1|few
TGCGCCAGCAGTGACATGACTATTAGTGAGCAGTTCTTC
CASSDMTISEQFF
>TRBD1|TRBJ1-6|12|TRBV11-2|many
TGTGCCAGCAGCCGTTCGACAGGGTCCCTCCACTTT
CASSRSTGSLHF
>-|TRBJ1-2|14|TRBV7-9|-
TGTGCCAGCAGCTTCATTTCAGGCAGCTATGGCTACAGCTTC
CASSFISGSYGYSF
>TRBD2|TRBJ2-7|14|TRBV4-1|-
TGCGCCAGCTCTGTTAGCGGGAGAAAATACGAGCAGTACTTC
CASSVSGRKYEQYF
>-|TRBJ1-2|13|TRBV6-1|-
TGTGCCGGCAGTGAGAACCCTTTCTATGGCTACACCTTT
CAGSENPFYGYTF
>TRBD2|TRBJ2-1|15|TRBV12-3/TRBV12-4|-
TGTGCCAGCAGGGGGGGACTAGCGGGTCACAATGAGCAGTTCTTC
CASRGGLAGHNEQFF
>TRBD2|TRBJ2-7|16|TRBV13|-
TGTGCCAGCAGCTTAGGAGGTCTAGCGGCGTCCTACGAGCAGTACTTC
CASSLGGLAASYEQYF
>-|TRBJ2-5|13|TRBV29-1|-
TGCAGCGCTCCAGGGGAGGCCCAAGAGACCCAGTACTTC
CSAPGEAQETQYF
>TRBD1|TRBJ1-3|15|TRBV12-3/TRBV12-4|once
TGTGCCAGCAGTTTGGGACAGCTCTCTAGAAACACCATATATTTT
CASSLGQLSRNTIYF
>TRBD2|TRBJ2-7|16|TRBV7-8|-
TGTGCCAGCAGCTTATACGGCGAGGGACTAGGCTACGAGCAGTACTTC
CASSLYGEGLGYEQYF
>TRBD1|TRBJ2-7|16|TRBV4-1|few
TGCGCCAGCAGCCAGGAGCCCGGGACAGGGTCCTACGAGCAGTACTTC
CASSQEPGTGSYEQYF
>TRBD1|TRBJ2-2|16|TRBV10-3|-
TGTGCCATCAGCCCCGGGACAGGGGGCGGCACCGGGGAGCTGTTTTTT
CAISPGTGGGTGELFF